A selection of T cell receptor beta chains follows, all from one sample in a study of blood T cell repertoires in COVID-19. Repertoires were generated with immunoSEQ multiplex PCR, while TCRdb's copy carries only in-frame clones and drops some. The sample has about 300,000 clones, around 89% seen once. Input material: peripheral blood. These receptors were obtained from a middle-aged man with acute or convalescent COVID-19. The CDR3 runs from the conserved cysteine through the conserved F or W. A D gene is named only where the DNA matches it firmly. Size is stated for part of the rows, as once, few or many counts, or as a class when the clone is expanded.

clone_size,d_call,v_call,j_call,cdr3_aa,cdr3_nt
once,.,TRBV19,TRBJ2-7,CASSNGQQKEQYF,TGTGCCAGTAGTAACGGACAACAAAAAGAGCAGTACTTC
.,.,TRBV12-5,TRBJ1-2,CASGLVPNTRNYGYTF,TGTGCTAGTGGTTTGGTACCAAATACCAGAAACTATGGCTACACCTTC
.,.,TRBV14,TRBJ1-1,CASSQAFGMLNTEAFF,TGTGCCAGCAGCCAAGCGTTTGGCATGCTGAACACTGAAGCTTTCTTT
.,TRBD2,TRBV7-2,TRBJ2-1,CASSLNPVAGGGHEQFF,TGTGCCAGCAGCTTAAACCCCGTAGCGGGGGGCGGTCATGAGCAGTTCTTC
.,TRBD1,TRBV7-7,TRBJ1-3,CASSQDRGNTIYF,TGTGCCAGCAGCCAGGACAGGGGAAACACCATATATTTT
.,.,TRBV15,TRBJ2-3,CATSTDLSGRAQYF,TGTGCCACCAGCACCGACCTGTCTGGGAGAGCGCAGTATTTT
.,.,TRBV6-6,TRBJ2-3,CASSSLDKGTDTQYF,TGTGCCAGCAGTTCCCTGGACAAGGGCACAGATACGCAGTATTTT
.,TRBD1,TRBV5-5,TRBJ1-5,CASSLDIGQGVYSNQPQHF,TGTGCCAGCAGCTTGGATATAGGACAGGGTGTTTATAGCAATCAGCCCCAGCATTTT
.,.,TRBV4-2,TRBJ1-1,CASSQDVPGMNTEAFF,TGTGCCAGCAGCCAAGACGTTCCCGGGATGAACACTGAAGCTTTCTTT
.,TRBD1,TRBV18,TRBJ2-1,CASSPTGTGGTEQFF,TGTGCCAGCTCACCAACCGGGACAGGCGGGACTGAGCAGTTCTTC
.,.,TRBV10-1,TRBJ1-1,CASSDPTTEAFF,TGCGCCAGCAGTGATCCGACTACTGAAGCTTTCTTT
.,TRBD1,TRBV11-2,TRBJ2-5,CASSLDGQGQETQYF,TGTGCCAGCAGCTTAGACGGACAGGGGCAAGAGACCCAGTACTTC
.,.,TRBV10-3,TRBJ2-1,CAIARGQYNEQFF,TGTGCCATCGCTAGGGGTCAGTACAATGAGCAGTTCTTC
.,TRBD2,TRBV5-1,TRBJ2-7,CASSWGLTYEQYF,TGCGCCAGCAGCTGGGGACTAACCTACGAGCAGTACTTC
.,.,TRBV24-1,TRBJ2-7,CATWGHLAEQYF,TGTGCGACCTGGGGACATCTTGCCGAGCAGTACTTC
once,TRBD1,TRBV2,TRBJ2-3,CASTLLGTGDTDTQYF,TGTGCCAGCACCCTCCTCGGGACAGGGGACACAGATACGCAGTATTTT
.,.,TRBV12-2,TRBJ2-7,CASRFSAGRGSYEQYF,TGTGCAAGTCGCTTTAGCGCAGGCAGGGGGTCCTACGAGCAGTACTTC
few,.,TRBV12-5,TRBJ1-1,CASGSPSGATFF,TGTGCTAGTGGTTCCCCCTCAGGGGCAACTTTCTTT
.,.,TRBV15,TRBJ1-5,CATSRDPGQPQHF,TGTGCCACCAGCAGAGATCCCGGGCAGCCCCAGCATTTT
.,TRBD1,TRBV5-1,TRBJ2-2,CASSYQPGQAGELFF,TGCGCCAGCAGTTACCAACCGGGACAGGCTGGGGAGCTGTTTTTT
.,.,TRBV27,TRBJ2-6,CASSLSSGANVLTF,TGTGCCAGCAGCCTGAGCTCTGGGGCCAACGTCCTGACTTTC
.,TRBD1,TRBV28,TRBJ1-1,CASRPPGQGARGAFF,TGTGCCAGCAGACCCCCGGGACAGGGGGCCCGAGGGGCTTTCTTT
.,TRBD1,TRBV29-1,TRBJ1-4,CSVEYHRGTNEKLFF,TGCAGCGTTGAATACCACAGGGGTACTAATGAAAAACTGTTTTTT
.,.,TRBV24-1,TRBJ2-1,CATSHTGKGLYNEQFF,TGTGCCACCAGCCATACAGGGAAGGGGCTTTACAATGAGCAGTTCTTC
.,TRBD1,TRBV27,TRBJ1-2,CASSSSRQGLYGYTF,TGTGCCAGCAGTTCTTCCCGACAGGGGCTCTATGGCTACACCTTC
.,.,TRBV5-1,TRBJ2-1,CASGQEAGNSYNEQFF,TGCGCCAGCGGCCAAGAGGCGGGGAACTCCTACAATGAGCAGTTCTTC
.,TRBD1,TRBV30,TRBJ2-7,CAWSVWDRGLYEQYF,TGTGCCTGGAGTGTTTGGGACAGGGGCCTCTACGAGCAGTACTTC
.,TRBD1,TRBV24-1,TRBJ2-2,CATRTGETGELFF,TGTGCCACCAGGACAGGGGAGACCGGGGAGCTGTTTTTT
.,TRBD1,TRBV11-2,TRBJ2-1,CASSPKSGGHEQFF,TGTGCCAGCAGCCCTAAATCAGGGGGCCATGAGCAGTTCTTC
.,TRBD1,TRBV7-9,TRBJ1-2,CASSQAGGSYGYTF,TGTGCCAGCAGCCAGGCAGGGGGGAGCTATGGCTACACCTTC
.,.,TRBV5-1,TRBJ1-6,CASSPLPQGNSPLHF,TGCGCCAGCAGCCCCTTGCCTCAGGGGAATTCACCCCTCCACTTT
.,.,TRBV7-6,TRBJ2-1,CASSPAVGGAGTPNNEQFF,TGTGCCAGCAGCCCAGCCGTGGGGGGGGCCGGGACTCCGAATAATGAGCAGTTCTTC
.,TRBD1,TRBV2,TRBJ1-2,CASSKTGGQGNYGYTF,TGTGCCAGCAGTAAAACAGGGGGACAGGGGAACTATGGCTACACCTTC
.,.,TRBV7-2,TRBJ1-1,CASSQQRNTEAFF,TGTGCCAGCAGCCAACAGAGGAACACTGAAGCTTTCTTT
once,TRBD1,TRBV7-3,TRBJ1-5,CASSFGQGAKSNQPQHF,TGTGCCAGCAGCTTCGGTCAGGGGGCAAAGAGCAATCAGCCCCAGCATTTT
once,.,TRBV30,TRBJ1-5,CAWSVQAGPQHF,TGTGCCTGGAGTGTTCAGGCTGGGCCCCAGCATTTT
few,.,TRBV9,TRBJ1-4,CASSTLSGGATNEKLFF,TGTGCCAGCAGCACCCTGTCGGGGGGGGCGACTAATGAAAAACTGTTTTTT
.,TRBD1,TRBV30,TRBJ1-6,CAWATGAPLHF,TGTGCCTGGGCTACAGGGGCACCCCTCCACTTT
.,.,TRBV9,TRBJ1-1,CASSPGGWNTEAFF,TGTGCCAGCAGCCCCGGGGGGTGGAACACTGAAGCTTTCTTT
.,TRBD1,TRBV7-9,TRBJ2-5,CASSSKNRGQETQYF,TGTGCCAGCAGCTCAAAGAACAGGGGCCAAGAGACCCAGTACTTC
.,.,TRBV7-8,TRBJ1-5,CASRPPGGNQPQHF,TGTGCCAGCAGGCCCCCAGGCGGCAATCAGCCCCAGCATTTT
.,.,TRBV21-1,TRBJ2-7,CASSKKGGYRAYEQYF,TGTGCCAGCAGCAAAAAGGGTGGGTACAGGGCCTACGAGCAGTACTTC
.,TRBD1,TRBV23-1,TRBJ2-7,CASSVSTGETYEQYF,TGCGCCAGCAGTGTTTCGACAGGGGAGACCTACGAGCAGTACTTC
.,.,TRBV14,TRBJ1-2,CASSPNRLYGYTF,TGTGCCAGCAGCCCTAATCGACTGTATGGCTACACCTTC
.,.,TRBV5-1,TRBJ1-2,CASSLGAGFNYGYTF,TGCGCCAGCAGCTTGGGGGCAGGATTTAACTATGGCTACACCTTC
.,.,TRBV27,TRBJ1-2,CASSFRSTGTFYGYTF,TGTGCCAGCAGTTTCCGCTCGACAGGAACTTTCTATGGCTACACCTTC
.,.,TRBV14,TRBJ1-1,CASSQDKLYTEAFF,TGTGCCAGCAGCCAAGACAAACTTTACACTGAAGCTTTCTTT
.,.,TRBV6-5,TRBJ1-1,CASRMRTVGNTEAFF,TGTGCCAGCAGGATGCGGACAGTAGGGAACACTGAAGCTTTCTTT
.,.,TRBV11-2,TRBJ2-2,CASSRRGNTGELFF,TGTGCCAGCAGCCGGCGGGGGAACACCGGGGAGCTGTTTTTT
.,.,TRBV28,TRBJ2-7,CASTLTPGTYEQYF,TGTGCCAGCACTTTGACCCCAGGAACCTACGAGCAGTACTTC
few,.,TRBV7-9,TRBJ1-1,CASTPRGEGSMNTEAFF,TGTGCCAGCACCCCGCGAGGAGAGGGATCCATGAACACTGAAGCTTTCTTT
.,.,TRBV3-1/TRBV3-2,TRBJ2-7,CASSHHALSYEQYF,TGTGCCAGCAGCCACCACGCACTCTCCTACGAGCAGTACTTC
.,.,TRBV12-3/TRBV12-4,TRBJ2-1,CASSLTGEQFF,TGTGCCAGCAGCTTAACGGGAGAGCAGTTCTTC
.,.,TRBV29-1,TRBJ1-2,CSVFRGSGYGYTF,TGCAGCGTCTTCAGGGGCTCAGGCTATGGCTACACCTTC
.,TRBD1,TRBV6-2/TRBV6-3,TRBJ2-1,CASSQRQGGYNEQFF,TGTGCCAGCAGTCAGCGACAGGGGGGGTACAATGAGCAGTTCTTC
.,.,TRBV10-3,TRBJ1-1,CAISTGGTEAFF,TGTGCCATCAGTACGGGGGGCACTGAAGCTTTCTTT
.,.,TRBV11-2,TRBJ2-1,CASSRTNNEQFF,TGTGCCAGCAGCCGGACAAACAATGAGCAGTTCTTC